The 11 T cell receptor beta chains listed next were all sequenced from one sample in a study of T cells in Graves' hyperthyroidism and ophthalmopathy. TCR beta CDR3 region amplification was performed from RNA transcripts. First-round RT-PCR of the TCR CDR3 relied on the HTBI primer set. TCRdb re-analysed the multiplex PCR reads in MiXCR, keeping a single row per CDR3 protein. The profile shows about 720,000 distinct CDR3 sequences, around a sixth of them singletons. The sample consisted of blood. The receptors were gathered from a woman in her forties or fifties with Graves' hyperthyroidism that later progressed to Graves' ophthalmopathy.

This clonotype has ten or more counts. The CDR3 region has the DNA TGTGCCAGCAGCGTCCGGCCCGCGACAAACACTGAAGCTTTCTTT. This gives the protein CASSVRPATNTEAFF. The chain is built from TRBV9 and TRBJ1-1; D remains ambiguous. The germline V and J ends were trimmed by 2 bases and 2 bases, with 13 bases remaining between them. This CDR3 is built from 15 residues. Germline loops: CDR1 SGDLS, CDR2 YYNGEE.

This clonotype was counted ten times or more. CDR3 sequence reads: CASSHTGAGNTIYF. The CDR3 DNA is TGTGCCAGCAGCCACACTGGGGCTGGAAACACCATATATTTT. This sequence joins TRBV3-1 and TRBJ1-3, with unresolved D. Germline CDR1 and CDR2: LGHDT and YNNKEL (reference sequence). The V and J ends lost 3 bases and 2 bases respectively, with 8 bases between them. This CDR3 comprises 14 residues. Full variable domain (remainder filled in from reference TRBV3-1 and TRBJ1-3): DTAVSQTPKYLVTQMGNDKSIKCEQNLGHDTMYWYKQDSKKFLKIMFSYNNKELIINETVPNRFSPKSPDKAHLNLHINSLELGDSAVYFCASSHTGAGNTIYFGEGSWLTVV.

This clonotype was counted between two and nine times. A read error may account for a junction end that differs from germline. This chain links TRBV2 with TRBJ2-3, with D perhaps TRBD1 or TRBD2 (5 bases each). There are 14 residues in the CDR3. Germline V gene sequence: CDR1 SNHLY, CDR2 FYNNEI. The CDR3: CASTREWGTDAQYF. CDR3 nucleotide sequence: TGTGCCAGCACGAGGGAATGGGGCACAGATGCGCAGTATTTT.

V and J are TRBV5-1 and TRBJ2-7; 9 bases fit TRBD1. Germline-derived CDR1 and CDR2 are SGHRS and YFSETQ. V gave up 3 bases and J gave up 1 base; unmatched junction bases: 8. There are 16 residues in the CDR3. The CDR3 spells CASSWTGTGNSYEQYF. The CDR3, as DNA: TGCGCCAGCAGCTGGACGGGGACAGGGAATTCCTACGAGCAGTACTTC.

This clonotype was seen at least ten times. V gene TRBV6-2 or TRBV6-3 combines with J gene TRBJ1-1; D possibly corresponds to TRBD1 (5 bases). The CDR3 length is 13 residues. With 5 bases removed from V and 1 base from J, the gap between germline ends came to 8 bases. The germline gives CDR1 MNHEY, CDR2 SVGEGT. The CDR3 bases are TGTGCCAGCAGTGACAGATCGAACACTGAAGCTTTCTTT. Protein product: CASSDRSNTEAFF.

This clonotype was detected many times. The chain couples TRBV11-2 to TRBJ2-1, with D possibly TRBD2 on 7 matching bases. V lost 4 bases, J lost 0 bases, and 13 bases lay in between. Germline CDR1 reads SGHAT; CDR2 reads FQNNGV. The CDR3 is 16 amino acids. In DNA form, the CDR3 reads TGTGCCAGCAGCTCCGGGGGGCGGAGCTCCTACAATGAGCAGTTCTTC. Its protein is CASSSGGRSSYNEQFF.

The CDR3 DNA reads as TGTGCCACCAGGTCGAGCGGGGGGGCAGGGGAGACCCAGTACTTC. Translation: CATRSSGGAGETQYF. V usage is TRBV19 and J usage is TRBJ2-5; the match to TRBD2 covers 10 bases. In germline, CDR1 is LNHDA, CDR2 SQIVND (reference sequence). The CDR3 covers 15 residues. Trimming at V came to 10 bases and at J to 5 bases, leaving 13 bases not matched to a gene. Combining the CDR3 with reference TRBV19 and TRBJ2-5 gives the whole variable domain DGGITQSPKYLFRKEGQNVTLSCEQNLNHDAMYWYRQDPGQGLRLIYYSQIVNDFQKGDIAEGYSVSREKKESFPLTVTSAQKNPTAFYLCATRSSGGAGETQYFGPGTRLLVL.

This chain's CDR3 is CASSLRRDRGQGGIQYF. CDR3 nucleotide sequence: TGTGCCAGCAGCCTCCGCCGGGACAGGGGGCAGGGGGGCATTCAGTACTTC. The chain is built from TRBV3-1 and TRBJ2-4, with TRBD1 identical over 12 bases. This CDR3 contains 17 residues. V lost 4 bases to trimming and J lost 9 bases; unmatched junction nucleotides: 13. The germline V gene has CDR1 LGHDT and CDR2 YNNKEL (reference sequence).

V usage is TRBV20-1 and J usage is TRBJ1-5, with unresolved D. Per germline, CDR1 DFQATT and CDR2 SNEGSKA (reference sequence). The CDR3 has 15 amino acids. Between the trimmed V and J ends, which lost 3 bases and 1 base, there was a span of 13 bases. CDR3 nucleotide sequence: TGCAGTGCTAGTGGCGGACCATCGAGCAATCAGCCCCAGCATTTT. This encodes CSASGGPSSNQPQHF.

This CDR3 reads CSASRQGPGSPLHF. CDR3 sequence (DNA): TGCAGTGCTAGCAGACAAGGACCAGGTTCACCCCTCCACTTT. The chain joins TRBV20-1 to TRBJ1-6; D not resolved. Germline V CDR1 and CDR2: DFQATT, SNEGSKA (reference sequence). CDR3 length equals 14 residues. With 3 bases removed from V and 9 bases from J, the gap between germline ends came to 15 bases.

This chain joins TRBV27 and TRBJ1-1; the D gene is possibly TRBD1 (5 bases). Germline values: CDR1 MNHEY, CDR2 SMNVEV (reference sequence). CDR3 length: 13 amino acids. With 0 bases removed from V and 8 bases from J, the gap between germline ends came to 10 bases. The CDR3 DNA sequence: TGTGCCAGCAGTTTATCGAAGGGGCCCGAAGCTTTCTTT. This translates into CASSLSKGPEAFF.